The present TCR beta chain was sequenced within a study of PD-1 blockade in classical Hodgkin lymphoma. Findings and limits, study-wide: The causes of the repertoire differences, possibly disease activity or prior therapy, remain undefined. Only CD4+ TCR diversity, not CD8+, had risen significantly by C4D1. Partial responders and progressors had significantly lower baseline TCR diversity.

V gave up 3 bases and J gave up 5 bases, with 9 bases separating them. The CDR3 is made up of 13 amino acids. Per germline, CDR1 SGHTA and CDR2 FQGNSA. All patients relapsed after autologous stem cell transplantation, and brentuximab vedotin exposure varied. Worth noting for this clone: Its antigen is not known. Other DNA variants within this sample encode the same CDR3.

Assay used: immunoSEQ multiplex PCR; TCRdb lists only in-frame clones, some missing. The sample holds roughly 97,000 clones; roughly 84% are singletons and the top ten take 10% to 15%. The material sequenced was peripheral blood mononuclear cells (PBMCs), taken at baseline. V usage is TRBV7-2 and J usage is TRBJ2-3; the D gene is possibly TRBD2 (5 bases). The sequence came from a human donor with classical Hodgkin lymphoma. The CDR3 DNA sequence: TGTGCCAGCAGCTTGGGAGCTGGAGATACGCAGTATTTT. Translating gives CASSLGAGDTQYF.